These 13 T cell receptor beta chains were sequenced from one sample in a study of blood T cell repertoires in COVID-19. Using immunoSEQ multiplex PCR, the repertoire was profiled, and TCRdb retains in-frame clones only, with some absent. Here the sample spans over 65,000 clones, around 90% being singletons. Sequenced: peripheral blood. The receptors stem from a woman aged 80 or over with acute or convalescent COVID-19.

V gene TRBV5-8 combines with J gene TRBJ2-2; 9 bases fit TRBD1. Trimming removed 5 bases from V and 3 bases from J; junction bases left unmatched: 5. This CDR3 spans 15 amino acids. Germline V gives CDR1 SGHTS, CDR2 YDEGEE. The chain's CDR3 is CASSIRDRDTGELFF. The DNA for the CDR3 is TGTGCCAGCAGTATCCGGGACAGGGACACCGGGGAGCTGTTTTTT.

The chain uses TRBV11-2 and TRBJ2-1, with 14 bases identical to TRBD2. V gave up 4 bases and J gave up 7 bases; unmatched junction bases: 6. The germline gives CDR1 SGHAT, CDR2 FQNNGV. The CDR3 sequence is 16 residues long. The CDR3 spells CASSSKTSGGVNEQFF. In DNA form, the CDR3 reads TGTGCCAGCAGCTCCAAGACTAGCGGGGGGGTTAATGAGCAGTTCTTC.

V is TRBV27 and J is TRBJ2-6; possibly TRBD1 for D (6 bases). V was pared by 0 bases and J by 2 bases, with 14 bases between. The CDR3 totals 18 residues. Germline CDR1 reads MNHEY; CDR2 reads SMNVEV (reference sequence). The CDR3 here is CASSLSSRRTAGANVLTF. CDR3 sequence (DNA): TGTGCCAGCAGTTTATCATCCCGACGGACAGCTGGGGCCAACGTCCTGACTTTC. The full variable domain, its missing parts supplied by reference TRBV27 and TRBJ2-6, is EAQVTQNPRYLITVTGKKLTVTCSQNMNHEYMSWYRQDPGLGLRQIYYSMNVEVTDKGDVPEGYKVSRKEKRNFPLILESPSPNQTSLYFCASSLSSRRTAGANVLTFGAGSRLTVL.

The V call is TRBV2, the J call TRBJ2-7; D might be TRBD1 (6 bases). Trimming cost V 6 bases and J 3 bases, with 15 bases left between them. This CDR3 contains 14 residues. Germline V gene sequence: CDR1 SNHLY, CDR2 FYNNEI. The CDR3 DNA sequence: TGTGCCAGCAGGTGGGACACGGGCTTCTACGAGCAGTACTTC. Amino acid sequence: CASRWDTGFYEQYF.

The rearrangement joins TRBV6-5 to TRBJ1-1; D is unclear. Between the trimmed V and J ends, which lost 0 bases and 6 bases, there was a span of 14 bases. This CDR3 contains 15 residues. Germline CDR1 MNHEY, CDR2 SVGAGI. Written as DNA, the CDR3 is TGTGCCAGCAGTTACTCGACTACGGGTGGCTCTGAAGCTTTCTTT. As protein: CASSYSTTGGSEAFF.

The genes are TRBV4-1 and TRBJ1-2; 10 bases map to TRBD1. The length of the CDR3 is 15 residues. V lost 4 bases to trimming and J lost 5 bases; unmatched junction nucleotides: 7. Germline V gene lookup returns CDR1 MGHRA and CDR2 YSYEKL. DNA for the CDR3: TGCGCCAGCAGCCGACCGGGACAGGGGAGGTATGGCTACACCTTC. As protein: CASSRPGQGRYGYTF.

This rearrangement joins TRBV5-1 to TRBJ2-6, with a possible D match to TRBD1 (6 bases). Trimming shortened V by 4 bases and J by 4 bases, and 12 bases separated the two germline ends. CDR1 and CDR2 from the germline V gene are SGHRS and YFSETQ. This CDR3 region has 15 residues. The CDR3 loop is CASSPQGLGANVLTF. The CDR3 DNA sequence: TGCGCCAGCAGCCCACAGGGTCTCGGGGCCAACGTCCTGACTTTC.

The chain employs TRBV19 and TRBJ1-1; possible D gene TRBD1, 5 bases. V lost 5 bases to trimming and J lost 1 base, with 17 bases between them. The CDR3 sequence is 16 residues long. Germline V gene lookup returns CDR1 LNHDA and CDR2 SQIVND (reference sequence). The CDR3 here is CASSLGSGQGNTEAFF. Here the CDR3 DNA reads TGTGCCAGTAGTCTGGGAAGTGGGCAGGGGAACACTGAAGCTTTCTTT.

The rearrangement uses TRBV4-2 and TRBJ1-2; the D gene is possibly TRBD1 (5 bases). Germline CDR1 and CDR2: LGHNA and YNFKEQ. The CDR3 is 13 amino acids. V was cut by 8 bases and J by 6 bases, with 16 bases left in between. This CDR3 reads CASGTGAGDGYTF. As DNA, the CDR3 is TGTGCCAGCGGCACCGGGGCGGGGGATGGCTACACCTTC.

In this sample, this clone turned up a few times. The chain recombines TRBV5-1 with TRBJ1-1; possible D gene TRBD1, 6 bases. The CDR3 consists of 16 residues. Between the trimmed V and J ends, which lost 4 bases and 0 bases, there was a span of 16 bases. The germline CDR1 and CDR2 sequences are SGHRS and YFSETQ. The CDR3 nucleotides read TGCGCCAGCAGCCCCCGACAGGCGGACATGAACACTGAAGCTTTCTTT. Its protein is CASSPRQADMNTEAFF.

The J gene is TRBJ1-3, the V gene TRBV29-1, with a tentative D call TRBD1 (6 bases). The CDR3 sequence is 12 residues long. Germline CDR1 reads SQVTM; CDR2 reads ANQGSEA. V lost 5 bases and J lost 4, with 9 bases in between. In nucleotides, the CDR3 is TGCAGCGTTTGGCAGGGGGGAAACACCATATATTTT. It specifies CSVWQGGNTIYF.

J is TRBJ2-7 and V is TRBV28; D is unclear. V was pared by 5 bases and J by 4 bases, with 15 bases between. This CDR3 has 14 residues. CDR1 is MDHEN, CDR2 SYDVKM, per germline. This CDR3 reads CASSVLAGRYEQYF. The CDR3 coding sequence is TGTGCCAGCAGTGTACTGGCAGGAAGATACGAGCAGTACTTC.

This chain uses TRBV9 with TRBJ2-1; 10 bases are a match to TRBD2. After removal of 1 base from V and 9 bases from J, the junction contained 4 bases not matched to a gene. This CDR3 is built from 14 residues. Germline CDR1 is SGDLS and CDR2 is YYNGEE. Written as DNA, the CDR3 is TGTGCCAGCAGCGTACTAGCGGGGGCCGCTGAGCAGTTCTTC. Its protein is CASSVLAGAAEQFF.